These T cell receptor beta chains were read from a single sample in a study of shared clonotypes between healthy human individuals. The data were produced by immunoSEQ multiplex PCR, yet TCRdb's version contains in-frame clones alone and is incomplete. The repertoire has millions of clones, around nine tenths of them found once; the top ten carry more than 0.12%. The specimen was naive CD4+ T cells sorted from blood. The receptor source for this set is a man aged 18 to 29 in good health. The CDR3 runs from the conserved cysteine through the conserved F or W. D genes are given only for firm matches. Only part of the rows carry a size: once, few, many, or a class if the clone is expanded.

V gene: TRBV11-2; D gene: NA; clone size: NA; J gene: TRBJ2-7; CDR3 protein: CASSLNRGVPYEQYF; CDR3 DNA: TGTGCCAGCAGCCTAAATAGGGGGGTCCCCTACGAGCAGTACTTC
V gene: TRBV7-8; D gene: NA; clone size: NA; J gene: TRBJ1-1; CDR3 protein: CASSLGHQNTEAFF; CDR3 DNA: TGTGCCAGCAGCTTGGGACACCAGAACACTGAAGCTTTCTTT
V gene: TRBV7-2; D gene: NA; clone size: NA; J gene: TRBJ1-5; CDR3 protein: CASSLGGRGSNQPQHF; CDR3 DNA: TGTGCCAGCAGCTTAGGGGGCCGGGGTAGCAATCAGCCCCAGCATTTT
V gene: TRBV5-4; D gene: TRBD2; clone size: NA; J gene: TRBJ2-2; CDR3 protein: CASRPGAGGGAIGELFF; CDR3 DNA: TGTGCCAGCAGACCTGGGGCAGGCGGGGGGGCCATCGGGGAGCTGTTTTTT
V gene: TRBV7-6; D gene: TRBD1; clone size: NA; J gene: TRBJ2-1; CDR3 protein: CASSSRAGTGYNEQFF; CDR3 DNA: TGTGCCAGCAGCTCCCGCGCCGGGACAGGGTACAATGAGCAGTTCTTC
V gene: TRBV7-6; D gene: TRBD1; clone size: NA; J gene: TRBJ2-5; CDR3 protein: CASSSDRGLGGGETQYF; CDR3 DNA: TGTGCCAGCAGCTCCGACAGGGGGCTAGGGGGAGGTGAGACCCAGTACTTC
V gene: TRBV5-6; D gene: NA; clone size: once; J gene: TRBJ1-5; CDR3 protein: CASSVTGSGQPQHF; CDR3 DNA: TGTGCCAGCAGCGTTACAGGTTCCGGTCAGCCCCAGCATTTT
V gene: TRBV6-1; D gene: NA; clone size: NA; J gene: TRBJ1-5; CDR3 protein: CASSRDTLGPQHF; CDR3 DNA: TGTGCCAGCAGCCGGGACACTTTAGGGCCCCAGCATTTT
V gene: TRBV2; D gene: NA; clone size: NA; J gene: TRBJ1-5; CDR3 protein: CASSAQGGQPQHF; CDR3 DNA: TGTGCCAGCAGTGCACAGGGAGGTCAGCCCCAGCATTTT
V gene: TRBV5-8; D gene: TRBD1; clone size: few; J gene: TRBJ1-6; CDR3 protein: CASSLDGTGGNSPLHF; CDR3 DNA: TGTGCCAGCAGCTTGGACGGGACAGGGGGTAATTCACCCCTCCACTTT
V gene: TRBV25-1; D gene: TRBD1; clone size: NA; J gene: TRBJ1-2; CDR3 protein: CASSEQGAVYGYTF; CDR3 DNA: TGTGCCAGCAGTGAGCAGGGGGCGGTCTATGGCTACACCTTC
V gene: TRBV29-1; D gene: TRBD2; clone size: NA; J gene: TRBJ2-3; CDR3 protein: CSVEPAGVATDTQYF; CDR3 DNA: TGCAGCGTTGAACCAGCGGGAGTGGCCACAGATACGCAGTATTTT
V gene: TRBV9; D gene: TRBD1; clone size: NA; J gene: TRBJ1-6; CDR3 protein: CASSPMGDRGHNSPLHF; CDR3 DNA: TGTGCCAGCAGCCCAATGGGGGACAGGGGCCATAATTCACCCCTCCACTTT
V gene: TRBV5-1; D gene: NA; clone size: few; J gene: TRBJ1-1; CDR3 protein: CASSRGTEAFF; CDR3 DNA: TGCGCCAGCTCTAGGGGAACTGAAGCTTTCTTT
V gene: TRBV30; D gene: NA; clone size: NA; J gene: TRBJ1-2; CDR3 protein: CAWSTMTDFPWGYTF; CDR3 DNA: TGTGCCTGGAGTACTATGACCGATTTCCCATGGGGCTACACCTTC
V gene: TRBV7-7; D gene: TRBD2; clone size: NA; J gene: TRBJ2-7; CDR3 protein: CASSGAYEQYF; CDR3 DNA: TGTGCTAGCAGCGGGGCCTACGAGCAGTACTTC
V gene: TRBV2; D gene: NA; clone size: NA; J gene: TRBJ2-5; CDR3 protein: CASSYSRLETQYF; CDR3 DNA: TGTGCCAGCAGTTACAGTCGGTTGGAGACCCAGTACTTC
V gene: TRBV19; D gene: NA; clone size: NA; J gene: TRBJ2-6; CDR3 protein: CASRRTGDMPGANVLTF; CDR3 DNA: TGTGCCAGTAGGAGGACCGGGGATATGCCTGGGGCCAACGTCCTGACTTTC